This T cell receptor (beta chain) was sequenced in a study of T cell responses to AZD1222 COVID-19 vaccine. Study conclusions and caveats: Scientists sampled the repertoires only once the peak T cell response had passed. Donors in the cohort were predominantly white British and more often female, and clonal diversity was possibly underestimated.

The assay was immunoSEQ multiplex PCR, and TCRdb's table has in-frame clones only and misses some. The sample carries 150,000 to 200,000 clones, over 90% recorded once. This CDR3 has 14 amino acids. Trimming cost V 0 bases and J 2 bases, with 8 bases left between them. In germline, CDR1 is SGHNT, CDR2 YYREEE (reference sequence). To note about this clone: The antigen remains undetermined.

The chain links TRBV5-4 to TRBJ2-5; no clear D. The TCR comes from an adult in good health. The input for sequencing was peripheral blood, taken on day 0 of AZD1222 vaccination. The CDR3 DNA reads TGTGCCAGCAGCTTGGGACAAGAACAAGAGACCCAGTACTTC. Encoded protein: CASSLGQEQETQYF.